This T cell receptor beta chain emerged from a study of T cell responses to AZD1222 COVID-19 vaccine. General study findings and limits: When two AZD1222 doses had been given, Spike-specific TCR breadth and depth rose.

Regarding this clone: The antigen is not known.

Per the germline V gene, CDR1 is SGHTA and CDR2 is FQGNSA. The CDR3 totals 13 residues. V dropped 4 bases and J dropped 3; count of bases not matched to a gene: 1. Sequencing was performed with immunoSEQ multiplex PCR; in TCRdb, only in-frame clones are kept and a portion is missing. The sample contains roughly 140,000 clones, approximately 94% of which appear only once. The chain employs TRBV7-2 and TRBJ2-3, with 7 nucleotides matching TRBD1. The material sequenced was peripheral blood, taken on day 0 of AZD1222 vaccination. The receptor was isolated from an adult in good health. CDR3 sequence (DNA): TGTGCCAGCAGCTCGGGACAGACAGATACGCAGTATTTT. The encoded protein is CASSSGQTDTQYF.